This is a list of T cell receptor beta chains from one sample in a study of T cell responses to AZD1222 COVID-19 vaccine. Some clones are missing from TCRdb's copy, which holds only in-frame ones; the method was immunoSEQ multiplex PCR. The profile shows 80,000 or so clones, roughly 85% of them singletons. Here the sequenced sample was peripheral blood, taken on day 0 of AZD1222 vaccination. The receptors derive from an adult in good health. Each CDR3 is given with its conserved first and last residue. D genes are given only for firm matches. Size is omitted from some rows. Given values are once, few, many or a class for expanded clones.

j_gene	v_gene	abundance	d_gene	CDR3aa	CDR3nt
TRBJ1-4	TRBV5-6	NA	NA	CASSAGTNEKLFF	TGTGCCAGCAGCGCCGGAACTAATGAAAAACTGTTTTTT
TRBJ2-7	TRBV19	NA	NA	CASSSTLRDGSYEQYF	TGTGCCAGTAGTTCCACCCTTCGGGACGGATCCTACGAGCAGTACTTC
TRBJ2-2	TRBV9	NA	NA	CASSPAPLGNTGELFF	TGTGCCAGCAGCCCAGCCCCTTTGGGGAACACCGGGGAGCTGTTTTTT
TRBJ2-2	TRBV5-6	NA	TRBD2	CASSLLGGRDTGELFF	TGTGCCAGCAGCCTACTCGGTGGGAGGGACACCGGGGAGCTGTTTTTT
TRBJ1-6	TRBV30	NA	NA	CACVGQLASPLHF	TGTGCCTGCGTTGGGCAGTTAGCTTCACCCCTCCACTTT
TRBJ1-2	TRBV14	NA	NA	CASSQDKTGYYGYTF	TGTGCCAGCAGCCAAGATAAGACAGGATACTATGGCTACACCTTC
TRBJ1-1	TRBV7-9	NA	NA	CASSRLGLNTEAFF	TGTGCCAGCAGCCGTTTAGGACTAAACACTGAAGCTTTCTTT
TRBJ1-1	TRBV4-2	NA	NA	CASSQGSAMNTEAFF	TGTGCCAGCAGCCAAGGCTCGGCCATGAACACTGAAGCTTTCTTT
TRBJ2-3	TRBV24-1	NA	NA	CATSDRGRGPTDTQYF	TGTGCCACCAGTGACAGGGGAAGGGGTCCCACAGATACGCAGTATTTT
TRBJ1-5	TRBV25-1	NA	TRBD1	CASSEGTGSSQPQHF	TGTGCCAGCAGTGAAGGGACAGGGTCGAGTCAGCCCCAGCATTTT
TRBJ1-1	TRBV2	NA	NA	CASSERTANTEAFF	TGTGCCAGCAGTGAAAGGACAGCGAACACTGAAGCTTTCTTT
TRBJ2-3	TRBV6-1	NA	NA	CASSLGRASTDTQYF	TGTGCCAGCAGTCTAGGGAGAGCAAGCACAGATACGCAGTATTTT
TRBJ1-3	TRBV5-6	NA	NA	CASSLGGDGNTIYF	TGTGCCAGCAGCTTAGGAGGAGATGGAAACACCATATATTTT
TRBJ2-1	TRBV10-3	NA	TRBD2	CAISGASGTSGRVYEQFF	TGTGCCATCAGTGGCGCCTCGGGGACTAGCGGGAGAGTATATGAGCAGTTCTTC
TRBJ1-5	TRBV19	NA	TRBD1	CASTPGQGLNQPQHF	TGTGCCAGTACTCCAGGACAGGGGCTGAACCAGCCCCAGCATTTT
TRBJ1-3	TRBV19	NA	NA	CASSRVFTSGNTIYF	TGTGCCAGTAGTAGAGTTTTTACCTCTGGAAACACCATATATTTT
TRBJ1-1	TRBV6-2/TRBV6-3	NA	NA	CASSPQEATEAFF	TGTGCCAGCAGTCCACAAGAGGCGACTGAAGCTTTCTTT
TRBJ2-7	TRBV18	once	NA	CASSTTPGTGAYEQYF	TGTGCCAGCTCCACCACTCCCGGGACGGGCGCCTACGAGCAGTACTTC
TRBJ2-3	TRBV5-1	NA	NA	CASSFRGGLTDTQYF	TGCGCCAGCAGCTTCCGAGGAGGACTCACAGATACGCAGTATTTT
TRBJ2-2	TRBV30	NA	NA	CAGYRAGELFF	TGTGCCGGTTACAGGGCCGGGGAGCTGTTTTTT
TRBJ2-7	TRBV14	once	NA	CASSQTHYEQYF	TGTGCCAGCAGCCAAACCCACTACGAGCAGTACTTC
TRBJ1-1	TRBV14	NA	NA	CASSQYGTADTEAFF	TGTGCCAGCAGCCAATATGGGACGGCCGACACTGAAGCTTTCTTT
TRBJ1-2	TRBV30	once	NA	CAWNQNYGYTF	TGTGCCTGGAACCAGAACTATGGCTACACCTTC
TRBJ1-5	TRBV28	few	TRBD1	CASKQGDRPQHF	TGTGCCAGCAAGCAGGGGGATCGGCCCCAGCATTTT
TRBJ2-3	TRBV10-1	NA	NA	CASSDQSNTDTQYF	TGCGCCAGCAGTGACCAGAGCAACACAGATACGCAGTATTTT
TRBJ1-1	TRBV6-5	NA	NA	CASSKGGRTEAFF	TGTGCCAGCAGTAAGGGAGGGAGAACTGAAGCTTTCTTT
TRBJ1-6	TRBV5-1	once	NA	CASRPNTGSPAYNSPLHF	TGCGCCAGCAGACCAAATACAGGGTCACCGGCCTATAATTCACCCCTCCACTTT
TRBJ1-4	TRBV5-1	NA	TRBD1	CASSLQGASDEKLFF	TGCGCCAGCAGTCTACAGGGGGCTAGTGATGAAAAACTGTTTTTT
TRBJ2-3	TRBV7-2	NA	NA	CASSPDRTFNTQYF	TGTGCCAGCAGCCCCGACAGAACGTTCAATACGCAGTATTTT
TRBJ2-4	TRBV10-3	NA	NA	CAISESPPGFQNIQYF	TGTGCCATCAGTGAGTCTCCCCCCGGGTTCCAAAACATTCAGTACTTC
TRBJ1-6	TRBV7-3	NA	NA	CASSLRPDSPLHF	TGTGCCAGCAGCTTAAGGCCGGATTCACCCCTCCACTTT
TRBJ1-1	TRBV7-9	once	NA	CASSLQVAITEAFF	TGTGCCAGCAGCTTACAGGTTGCGATCACTGAAGCTTTCTTT
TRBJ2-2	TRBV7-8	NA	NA	CANTATENTGELFF	TGTGCCAACACGGCGACAGAGAACACCGGGGAGCTGTTTTTT
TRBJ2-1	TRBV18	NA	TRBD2	CASSPYGLAKSYNEQFF	TGTGCCAGCTCACCTTACGGACTAGCGAAGTCCTACAATGAGCAGTTCTTC
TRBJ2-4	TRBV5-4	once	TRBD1	CASSPASTGTGGKNIQYF	TGTGCCAGCAGCCCTGCCTCGACAGGGACAGGGGGCAAAAACATTCAGTACTTC
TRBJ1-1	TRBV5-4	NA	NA	CASSLGSGRRGEAFF	TGTGCCAGCAGCTTGGGCTCAGGGAGAAGAGGAGAAGCTTTCTTT
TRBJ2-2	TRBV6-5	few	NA	CASRLSQVPGELFF	TGTGCCAGCAGACTATCGCAGGTCCCCGGGGAGCTGTTTTTT
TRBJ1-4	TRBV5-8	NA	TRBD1	CASSQGQGRRANEKLFF	TGTGCCAGCAGTCAGGGACAGGGACGGCGGGCTAATGAAAAACTGTTTTTT
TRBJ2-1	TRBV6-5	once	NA	CASSYVGPSHNEQFF	TGTGCCAGCAGTTATGTGGGACCCTCCCATAATGAGCAGTTCTTC
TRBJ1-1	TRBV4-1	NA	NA	CASTGEVVRNTEAFF	TGCGCCAGTACAGGAGAGGTGGTCCGGAACACTGAAGCTTTCTTT
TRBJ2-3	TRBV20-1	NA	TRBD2	CSAPSGDTQYF	TGCAGTGCTCCTAGCGGCGATACGCAGTATTTT
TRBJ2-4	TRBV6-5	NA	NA	CASSYDRDAKNIQYF	TGTGCCAGCAGTTATGATAGGGACGCCAAAAACATTCAGTACTTC
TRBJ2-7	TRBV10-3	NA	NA	CAISEGTGAYEQYF	TGTGCCATCAGTGAGGGTACAGGAGCCTACGAGCAGTACTTC
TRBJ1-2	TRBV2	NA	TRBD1	CASTQGGRGYTF	TGTGCCAGCACCCAGGGGGGAAGGGGCTACACCTTC
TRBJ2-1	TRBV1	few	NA	CTSSQAVTSGVYNEQFF	TGCACCAGCAGCCAAGCCGTAACTAGCGGGGTTTACAATGAGCAGTTCTTC
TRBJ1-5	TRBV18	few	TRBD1	CASSPFGQGNNQPQHF	TGTGCCAGCTCACCATTCGGACAGGGTAACAATCAGCCCCAGCATTTT
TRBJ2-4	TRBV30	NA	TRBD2	CASPGRAGSINIQYF	TGTGCCTCCCCCGGGCGAGCGGGGAGTATCAACATTCAGTACTTC
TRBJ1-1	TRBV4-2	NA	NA	CASSQVGHAGNTEAFF	TGTGCCAGCAGCCAAGTGGGCCACGCGGGTAACACTGAAGCTTTCTTT
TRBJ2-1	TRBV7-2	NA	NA	CASSPSRGSGYNEQFF	TGTGCCAGCAGCCCCTCGCGGGGTAGCGGATACAATGAGCAGTTCTTC